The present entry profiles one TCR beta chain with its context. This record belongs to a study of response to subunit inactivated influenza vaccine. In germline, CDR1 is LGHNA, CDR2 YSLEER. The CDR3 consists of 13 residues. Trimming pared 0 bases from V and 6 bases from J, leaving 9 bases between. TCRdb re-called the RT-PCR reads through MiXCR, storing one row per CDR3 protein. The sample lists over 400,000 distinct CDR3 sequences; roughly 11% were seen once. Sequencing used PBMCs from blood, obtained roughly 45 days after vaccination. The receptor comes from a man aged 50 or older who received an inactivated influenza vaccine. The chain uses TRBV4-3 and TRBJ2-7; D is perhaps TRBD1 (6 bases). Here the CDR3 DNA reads TGCGCCAGCAGCCAAGATCTAGGGGGCGAGCAGTACTTC. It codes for CASSQDLGGEQYF.